This TCR beta chain originates from a study of T-cell memory formation after mild COVID-19. On this clonotype: Its antigen is as yet unknown.

Barcoded TCR alpha and TCR beta cDNA libraries with UMIs came from 5'RACE using constant-segment primers. MiXCR, run by TCRdb on the 5' RACE reads, gives a single entry per CDR3 protein. The data contain 400,000 or so distinct CDR3 sequences, around 18% of them seen just once; the ten biggest clones take up more than 8%. The CDR3 consists of 15 residues. Trimming shortened V by 0 bases and J by 7 bases, and 11 bases separated the two germline ends. Germline CDR1 SGDLS, CDR2 YYNGEE. General study results and limits: The SARS-CoV-2 specificity of second-wave clones reaching peak at day 37 remained unverified.

The chain is built from TRBV9 and TRBJ1-6; no definite D call. The clonotype comes from an adult woman who had mild COVID-19 (a few samples of this study predate the infection). Cell type and time point are not known. Material: PBMCs or a T cell subset sorted from them (not recorded which). CDR3 DNA: TGTGCCAGCAGCGTAGAATCCCGGCGGAATTCACCCCTCCACTTT. Its protein is CASSVESRRNSPLHF.